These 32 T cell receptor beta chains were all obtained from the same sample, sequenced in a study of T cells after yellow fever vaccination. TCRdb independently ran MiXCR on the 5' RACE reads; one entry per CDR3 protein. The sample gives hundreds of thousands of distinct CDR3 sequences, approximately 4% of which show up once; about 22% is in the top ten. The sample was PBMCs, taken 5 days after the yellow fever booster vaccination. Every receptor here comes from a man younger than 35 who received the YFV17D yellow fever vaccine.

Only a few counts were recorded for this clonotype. DNA of the CDR3: TGTGCCTGGTCAACCCGGGGCAATCAGCCCCAGCATTTT. It translates to CAWSTRGNQPQHF. This chain links TRBV30 with TRBJ1-5; D is uncertain. V dropped 5 bases and J dropped 2 bases, with 10 bases sitting between them. This CDR3 is 13 amino acids long. The germline CDR1 and CDR2 sequences are GTSNPN and SVGIG (reference sequence).

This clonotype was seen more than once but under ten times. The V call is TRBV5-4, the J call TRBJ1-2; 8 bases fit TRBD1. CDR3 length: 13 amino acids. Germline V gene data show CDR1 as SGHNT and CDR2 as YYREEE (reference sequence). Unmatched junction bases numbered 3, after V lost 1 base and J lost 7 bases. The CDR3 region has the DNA TGTGCCAGCAGCTTGACCACAGGGGGTGGCTACACCTTC. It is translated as CASSLTTGGGYTF.

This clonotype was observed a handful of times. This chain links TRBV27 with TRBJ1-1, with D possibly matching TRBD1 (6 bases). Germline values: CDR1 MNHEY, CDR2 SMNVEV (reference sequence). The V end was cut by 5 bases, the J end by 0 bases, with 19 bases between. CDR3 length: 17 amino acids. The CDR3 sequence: CASSTLQGLPLNTEAFF. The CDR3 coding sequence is TGTGCCAGCAGTACCTTACAGGGCCTTCCCTTGAACACTGAAGCTTTCTTT.

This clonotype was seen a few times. CDR3 sequence: CSASSQGDEQYF. CDR3 sequence (DNA): TGCAGTGCTAGTTCCCAGGGGGACGAGCAGTACTTC. The genes are TRBV20-1 and TRBJ2-7; the match to TRBD1 covers 7 bases. CDR1 DFQATT and CDR2 SNEGSKA come from the germline V gene (reference sequence). Trimming removed 3 bases from V and 5 bases from J; junction bases left unmatched: 4. The CDR3 runs 12 residues.

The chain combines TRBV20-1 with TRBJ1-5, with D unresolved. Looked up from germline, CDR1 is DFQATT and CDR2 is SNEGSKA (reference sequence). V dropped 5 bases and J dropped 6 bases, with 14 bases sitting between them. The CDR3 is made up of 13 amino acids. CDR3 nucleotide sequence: TGCAGTGCTCGTCAAGGAATAGGTCAGCCCCAGCATTTT. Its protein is CSARQGIGQPQHF.

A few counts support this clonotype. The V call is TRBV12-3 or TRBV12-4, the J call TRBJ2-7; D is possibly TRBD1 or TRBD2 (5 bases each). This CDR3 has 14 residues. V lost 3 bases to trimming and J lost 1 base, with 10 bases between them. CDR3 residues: CASSFGAGSYEQYF. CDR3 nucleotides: TGTGCCAGCAGTTTCGGGGCAGGGTCCTACGAGCAGTACTTC.

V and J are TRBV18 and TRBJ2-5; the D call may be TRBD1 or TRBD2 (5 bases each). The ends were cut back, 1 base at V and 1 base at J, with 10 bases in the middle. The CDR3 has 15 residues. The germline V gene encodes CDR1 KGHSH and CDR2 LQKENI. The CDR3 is CASSPRWGFQETQYF. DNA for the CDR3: TGTGCCAGCTCACCACGATGGGGGTTCCAAGAGACCCAGTACTTC.

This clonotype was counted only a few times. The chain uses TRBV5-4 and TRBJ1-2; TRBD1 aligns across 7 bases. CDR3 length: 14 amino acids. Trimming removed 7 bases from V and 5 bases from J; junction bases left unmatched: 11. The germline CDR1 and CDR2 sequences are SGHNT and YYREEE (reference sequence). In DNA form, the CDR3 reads TGTGCCAGCCGCACCAGGGGGGGATCTTATGGCTACACCTTC. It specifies CASRTRGGSYGYTF.

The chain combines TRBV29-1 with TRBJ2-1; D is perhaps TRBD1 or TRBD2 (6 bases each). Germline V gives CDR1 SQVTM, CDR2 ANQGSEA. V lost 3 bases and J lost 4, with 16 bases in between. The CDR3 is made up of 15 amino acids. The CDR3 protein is CSVDSSGDWYNEQFF. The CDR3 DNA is TGCAGCGTTGATTCGTCAGGGGACTGGTACAATGAGCAGTTCTTC.

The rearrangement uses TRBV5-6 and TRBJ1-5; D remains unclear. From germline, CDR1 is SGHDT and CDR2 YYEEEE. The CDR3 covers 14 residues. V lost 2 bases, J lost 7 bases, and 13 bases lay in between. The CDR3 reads CASSFWAIPQPQHF. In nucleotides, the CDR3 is TGTGCCAGCAGCTTTTGGGCTATTCCCCAGCCCCAGCATTTT.

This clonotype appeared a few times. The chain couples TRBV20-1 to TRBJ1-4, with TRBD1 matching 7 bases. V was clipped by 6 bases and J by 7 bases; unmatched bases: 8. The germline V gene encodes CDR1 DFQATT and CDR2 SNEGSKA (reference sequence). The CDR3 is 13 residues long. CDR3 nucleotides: TGCAGTGCCATAGCAGGGGGAGTTGAAAAACTGTTTTTT. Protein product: CSAIAGGVEKLFF.

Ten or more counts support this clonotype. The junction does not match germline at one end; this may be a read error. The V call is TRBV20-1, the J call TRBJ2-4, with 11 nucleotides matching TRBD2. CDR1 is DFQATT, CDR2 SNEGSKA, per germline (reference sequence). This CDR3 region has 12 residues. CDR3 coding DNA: TGCAGTACTAGCGGGGGCGGAAACATTCAGTACTTC. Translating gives CSTSGGGNIQYF.

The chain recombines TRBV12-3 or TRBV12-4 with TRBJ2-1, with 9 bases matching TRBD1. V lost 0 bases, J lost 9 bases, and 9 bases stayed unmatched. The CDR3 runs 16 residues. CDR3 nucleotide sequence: TGTGCCAGCAGTTTAGCCGGGACAGGGTTAGGCGGTGAGCAGTTCTTC. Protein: CASSLAGTGLGGEQFF.

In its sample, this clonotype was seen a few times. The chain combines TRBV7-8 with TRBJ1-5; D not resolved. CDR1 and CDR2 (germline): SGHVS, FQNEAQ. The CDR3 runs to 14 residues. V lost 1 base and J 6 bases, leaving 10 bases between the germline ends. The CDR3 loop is CASSLGTVFQPQHF. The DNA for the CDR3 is TGTGCCAGCAGCTTAGGAACAGTTTTTCAGCCCCAGCATTTT.

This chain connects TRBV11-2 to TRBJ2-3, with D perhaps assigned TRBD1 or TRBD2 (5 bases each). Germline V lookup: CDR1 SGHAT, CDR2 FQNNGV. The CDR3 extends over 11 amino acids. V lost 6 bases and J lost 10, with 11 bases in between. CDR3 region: CASRTRESQYF. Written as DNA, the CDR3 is TGTGCCAGCAGGACCAGGGAGTCGCAGTATTTT.

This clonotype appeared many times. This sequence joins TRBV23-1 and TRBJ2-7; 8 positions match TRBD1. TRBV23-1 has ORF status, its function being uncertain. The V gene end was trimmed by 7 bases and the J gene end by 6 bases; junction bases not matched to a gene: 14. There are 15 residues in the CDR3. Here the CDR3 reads CASILRTGKAREQYV. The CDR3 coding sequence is TGCGCCAGCATACTACGGACAGGGAAAGCGCGCGAGCAGTACGTC.

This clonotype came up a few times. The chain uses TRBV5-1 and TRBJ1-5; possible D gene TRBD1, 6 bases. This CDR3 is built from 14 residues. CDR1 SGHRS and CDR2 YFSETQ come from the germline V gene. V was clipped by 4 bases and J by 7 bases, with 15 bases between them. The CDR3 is CASSPDSLGQPQHF. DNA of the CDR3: TGCGCCAGCAGCCCGGACAGTCTAGGACAGCCCCAGCATTTT.

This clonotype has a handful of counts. CDR3 in DNA: TGTGCCATCAGTGGTCAGGAGGGGGGCTCCTACGAGCAGTACTTC. It is translated as CAISGQEGGSYEQYF. The rearrangement links TRBV10-3 to TRBJ2-7, with D tentatively TRBD1 or TRBD2 (6 bases each). V gave up 4 bases and J gave up 0 bases, with 13 bases separating them. Germline assignment: CDR1 ENHRY and CDR2 SYGVKD. The CDR3 totals 15 residues.

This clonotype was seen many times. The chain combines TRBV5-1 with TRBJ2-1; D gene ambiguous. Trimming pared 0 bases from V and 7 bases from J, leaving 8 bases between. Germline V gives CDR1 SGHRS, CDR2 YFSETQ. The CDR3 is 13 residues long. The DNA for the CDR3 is TGCGCCAGCAGCTTGGCCATGGTTAATGAGCAGTTCTTC. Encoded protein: CASSLAMVNEQFF.

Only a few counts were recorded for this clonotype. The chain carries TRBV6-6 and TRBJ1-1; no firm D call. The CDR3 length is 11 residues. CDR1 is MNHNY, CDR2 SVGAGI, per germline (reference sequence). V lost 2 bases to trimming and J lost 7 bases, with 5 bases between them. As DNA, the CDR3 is TGTGCCAGCAGTTACGGAAGTGAAGCTTTCTTT. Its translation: CASSYGSEAFF.

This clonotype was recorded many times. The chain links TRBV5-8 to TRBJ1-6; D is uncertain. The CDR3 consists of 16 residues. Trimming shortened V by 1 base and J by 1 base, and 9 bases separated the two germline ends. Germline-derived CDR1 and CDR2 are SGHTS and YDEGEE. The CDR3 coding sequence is TGTGCCAGCAGCTTGTTCTGGATTTCCTATAATTCACCCCTCCACTTT. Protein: CASSLFWISYNSPLHF.

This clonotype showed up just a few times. For the CDR3, the DNA is TGTGCCAGCAGCTTAGGGTACTCCTCCTACGAGCAGTACTTC. This sequence encodes CASSLGYSSYEQYF. The V call is TRBV6-2 or TRBV6-3, the J call TRBJ2-7; D remains unclear. The CDR3 spans 14 residues. V was shortened by 6 bases and J by 0 bases, with 12 bases between the two germline ends. Germline V gives CDR1 MNHEY, CDR2 SVGEGT.

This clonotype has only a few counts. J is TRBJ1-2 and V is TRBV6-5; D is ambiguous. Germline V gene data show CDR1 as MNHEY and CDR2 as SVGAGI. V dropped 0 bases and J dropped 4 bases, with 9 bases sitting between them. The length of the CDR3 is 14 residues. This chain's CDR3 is CASSYSQQSYGYTF. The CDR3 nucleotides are TGTGCCAGCAGTTACTCGCAACAGAGCTATGGCTACACCTTC.

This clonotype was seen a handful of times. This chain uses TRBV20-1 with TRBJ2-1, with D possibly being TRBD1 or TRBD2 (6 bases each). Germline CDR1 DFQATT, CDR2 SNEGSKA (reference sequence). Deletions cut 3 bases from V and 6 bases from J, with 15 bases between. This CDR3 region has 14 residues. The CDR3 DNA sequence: TGCAGTGCTAGTAAAGGGGGGAATCTCAATGAGCAGTTCTTC. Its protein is CSASKGGNLNEQFF.

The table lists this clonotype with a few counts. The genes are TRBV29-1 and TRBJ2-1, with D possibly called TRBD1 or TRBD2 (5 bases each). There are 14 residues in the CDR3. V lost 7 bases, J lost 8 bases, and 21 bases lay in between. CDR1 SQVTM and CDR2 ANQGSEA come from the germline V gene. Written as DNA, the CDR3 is TGCAGCGCCGCAGGGACGAGTTCGGGCGATGAGCAGTTCTTC. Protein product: CSAAGTSSGDEQFF.

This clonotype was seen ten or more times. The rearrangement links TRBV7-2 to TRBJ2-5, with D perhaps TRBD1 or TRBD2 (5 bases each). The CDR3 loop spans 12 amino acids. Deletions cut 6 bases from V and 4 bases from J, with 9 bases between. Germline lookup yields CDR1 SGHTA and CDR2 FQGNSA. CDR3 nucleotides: TGTGCCAGCAGGAGGGGTTCAGAGACCCAGTACTTC. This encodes CASRRGSETQYF.

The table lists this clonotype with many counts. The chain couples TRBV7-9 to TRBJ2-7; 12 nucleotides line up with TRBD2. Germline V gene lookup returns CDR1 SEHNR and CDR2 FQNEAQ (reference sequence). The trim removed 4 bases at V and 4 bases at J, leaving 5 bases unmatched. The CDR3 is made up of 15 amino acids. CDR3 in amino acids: CASSSTSGGSYEQYF. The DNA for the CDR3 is TGTGCCAGCAGCTCAACTAGCGGGGGGAGTTACGAGCAGTACTTC. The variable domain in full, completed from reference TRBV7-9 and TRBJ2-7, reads DTGVSQNPRHKITKRGQNVTFRCDPISEHNRLYWYRQTLGQGPEFLTYFQNEAQLEKSRLLSDRFSAERPKGSFSTLEIQRTEQGDSAMYLCASSSTSGGSYEQYFGPGTRLTVT.

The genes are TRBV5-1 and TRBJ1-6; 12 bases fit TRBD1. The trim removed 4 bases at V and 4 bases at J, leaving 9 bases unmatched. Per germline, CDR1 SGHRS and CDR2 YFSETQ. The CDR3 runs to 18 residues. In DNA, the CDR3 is TGCGCCAGCAGCCCTGGGACAGGGGGCTTCGTTTATAATTCACCCCTCCACTTT. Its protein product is CASSPGTGGFVYNSPLHF.

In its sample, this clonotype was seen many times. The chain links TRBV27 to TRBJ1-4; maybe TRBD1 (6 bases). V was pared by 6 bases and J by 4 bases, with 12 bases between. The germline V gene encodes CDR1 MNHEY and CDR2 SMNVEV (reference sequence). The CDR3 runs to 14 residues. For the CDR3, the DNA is TGTGCCAGCAGAGGACAGCGCCTTAATGAAAAACTGTTTTTT. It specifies CASRGQRLNEKLFF.

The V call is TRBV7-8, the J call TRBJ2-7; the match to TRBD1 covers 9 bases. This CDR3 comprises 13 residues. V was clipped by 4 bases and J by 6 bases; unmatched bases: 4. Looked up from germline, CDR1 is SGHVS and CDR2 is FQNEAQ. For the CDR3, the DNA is TGTGCCAGCAGCTCACAGGGGGCGAGCGAGCAGTACTTC. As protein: CASSSQGASEQYF.

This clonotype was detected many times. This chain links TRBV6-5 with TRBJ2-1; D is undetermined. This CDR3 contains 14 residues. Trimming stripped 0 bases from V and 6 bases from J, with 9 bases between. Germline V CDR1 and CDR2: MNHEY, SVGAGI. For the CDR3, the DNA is TGTGCCAGCAGTTACTCTCTGTGGGTCAATGAGCAGTTCTTC. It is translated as CASSYSLWVNEQFF.

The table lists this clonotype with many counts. CDR3 sequence: CATSDWTYTEAFF. The CDR3, as DNA: TGTGCCACCAGTGACTGGACATACACTGAAGCTTTCTTT. The chain couples TRBV24-1 to TRBJ1-1; D perhaps matches TRBD1 (5 bases). Germline-derived CDR1 and CDR2 are KGHDR and SFDVKD. The CDR3 is 13 residues long. V was clipped by 4 bases and J by 3 bases, with 8 bases between them.